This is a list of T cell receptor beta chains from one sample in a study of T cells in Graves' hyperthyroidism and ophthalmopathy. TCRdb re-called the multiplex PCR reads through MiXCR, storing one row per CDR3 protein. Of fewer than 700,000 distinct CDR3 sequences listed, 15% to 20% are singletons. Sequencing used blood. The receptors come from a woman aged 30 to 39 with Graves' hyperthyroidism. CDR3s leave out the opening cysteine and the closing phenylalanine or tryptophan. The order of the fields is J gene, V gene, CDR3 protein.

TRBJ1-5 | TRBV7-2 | ASSGRTGDQPQH
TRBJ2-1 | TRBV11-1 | ASSARVRQINEQF
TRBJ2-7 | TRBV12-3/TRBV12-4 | ASSNRGSYEQY
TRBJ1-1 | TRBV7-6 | ASSLEATWTLNTEAF
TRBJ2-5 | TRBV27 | ASSPLQGDQETQY
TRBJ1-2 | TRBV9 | ASSVRTDYGYT
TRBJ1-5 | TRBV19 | ASSIGHSNQPQH
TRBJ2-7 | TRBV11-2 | ASSLDTFPNLLREQY
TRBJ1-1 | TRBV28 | ASSRHQRAF
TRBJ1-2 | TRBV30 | ACSGGGFGYT
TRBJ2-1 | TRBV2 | ASRGGLSLGRDNEQF
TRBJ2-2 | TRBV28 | ASTNTGELF
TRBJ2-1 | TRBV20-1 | SAQGYRSYNEQF
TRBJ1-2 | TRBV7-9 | ASSLWMGRSNYGYT
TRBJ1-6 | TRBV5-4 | ASSFDEQSSYNSPLH
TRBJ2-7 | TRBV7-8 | ASSFGSSSYEQY
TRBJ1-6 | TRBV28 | ASSSPYPTGNSPLH
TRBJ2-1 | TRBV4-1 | ASRPTSGQGLYNEQF
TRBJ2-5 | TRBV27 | ASSRLRDRGETQY
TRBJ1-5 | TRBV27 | ASSLSPPSPGSQPQH
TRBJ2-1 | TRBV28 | ASSFGTHNEQF
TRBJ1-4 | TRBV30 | ACQGDEKLF
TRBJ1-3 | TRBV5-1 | ASSLSRGISGNTIY
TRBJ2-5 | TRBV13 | ASSPSGPTRETQY
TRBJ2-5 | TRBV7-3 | ASSLVGSGGETQY
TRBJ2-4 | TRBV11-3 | ASSEAWDRNIQY
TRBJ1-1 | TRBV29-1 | SVVRTAQAF
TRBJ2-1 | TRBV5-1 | ASSLAGQYNEQF
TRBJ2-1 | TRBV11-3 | ASSLLGEPYNEQF
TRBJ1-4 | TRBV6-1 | AGRRTGDEKLF
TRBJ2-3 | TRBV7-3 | ASSLEGAGVTDTQY
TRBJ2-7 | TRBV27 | ASSAGTGGYEQY
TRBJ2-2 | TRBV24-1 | ATSDFGRGFVDTGELF
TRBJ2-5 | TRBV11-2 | ASNRSDRGREETQY
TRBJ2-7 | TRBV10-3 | AISGQSSYEQY
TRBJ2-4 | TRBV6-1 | ASSEEAASDPRDIQY
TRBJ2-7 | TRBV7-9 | ASSFGGNYSYEQY
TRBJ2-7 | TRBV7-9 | ASSSPESYEQY
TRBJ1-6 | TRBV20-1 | SARQGGKTYNSPLH
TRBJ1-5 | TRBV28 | ASSPFGREGIYSNQPQH
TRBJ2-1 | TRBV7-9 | ASSLVLGEQF
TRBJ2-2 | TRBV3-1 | ASSHRDTGELF